This T cell receptor (beta chain) was sequenced in a study of cytomegalovirus exposure and HLA in healthy donors. Study background: The use of the same platform for the 130 or so validation repertoires and the 600 to 800 first-cohort repertoires was reported by a later analysis.

General study findings and limits: The study designated 150 or so TCR beta chains cytomegalovirus-associated. Cytomegalovirus status, reportedly, was diagnosed with high specificity and sensitivity by the classifier.

With respect to this clone: Its antigen is undetermined.

The repertoire was sequenced with immunoSEQ multiplex PCR; TCRdb's copy has only in-frame clones and lacks some. The data hold under 400,000 clones, with 75% to 90% observed a single time. V shed 3 bases and J 6 bases; nucleotides not matched to a gene: 8. The V gene's germline CDR1 is WNHNN and CDR2 SYGVQD (reference sequence). This CDR3 comprises 15 residues. The sequenced sample consisted of PBMCs. This sequence joins TRBV10-1 and TRBJ2-3; the match to TRBD1 covers 8 bases. The clonotype originates from a young woman in good health and CMV-seronegative. The CDR3: CASSDLRTGMDTQYF. CDR3 bases: TGCGCCAGCAGTGATCTCCGGACAGGGATGGATACGCAGTATTTT.